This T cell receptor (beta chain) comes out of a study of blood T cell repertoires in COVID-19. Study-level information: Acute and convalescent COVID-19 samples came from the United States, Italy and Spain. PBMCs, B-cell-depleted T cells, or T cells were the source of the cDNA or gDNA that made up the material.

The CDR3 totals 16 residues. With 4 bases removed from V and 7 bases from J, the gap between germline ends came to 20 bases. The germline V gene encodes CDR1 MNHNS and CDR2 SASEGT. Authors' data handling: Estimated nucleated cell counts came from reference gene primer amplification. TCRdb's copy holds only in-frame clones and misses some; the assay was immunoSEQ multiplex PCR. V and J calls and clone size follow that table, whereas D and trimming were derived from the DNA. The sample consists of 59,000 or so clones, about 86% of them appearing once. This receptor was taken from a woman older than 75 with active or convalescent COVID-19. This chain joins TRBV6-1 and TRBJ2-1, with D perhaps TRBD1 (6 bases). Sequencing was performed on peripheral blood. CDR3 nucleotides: TGTGCCAGCAGTGCCAACCTCCAGGGGTATACGAATGAGCAGTTCTTC. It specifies CASSANLQGYTNEQFF.